The 26 T cell receptor beta chains given below trace back to one sample, sequenced in a study of Ad26.COV2.S vaccination and SARS-CoV-2 variants. Generated by immunoSEQ multiplex PCR, the TCRdb table keeps only in-frame clones and is missing some. The sample includes some 340,000 clones, 86% of them seen just once. Regarding treatment: roughly 20 received Ad26.COV2.S at low or high dose, single or two shots; about 5 received placebo; per-sample allocation not given. Specimen acquisition occurred on day 63 following the initial vaccine or placebo injection. The sample in question was peripheral blood, obtained in a trial of Ad26.COV2.S vaccine versus placebo. Receptor source: a person aged 18-65 years who received the Ad26.COV2.S COVID-19 vaccine or a placebo.

This sequence joins TRBV3-1 (or the pseudogene TRBV3-2) and TRBJ1-2; D might be TRBD1 (5 bases). In germline, CDR1 is LGHDT, CDR2 YNNKEL (reference sequence). V was cut by 0 bases and J by 8 bases, with 19 bases left in between. The CDR3 is 16 residues long. CDR3: CASSQEGDLPPHGYTF. The CDR3 nucleotides read TGTGCCAGCAGCCAAGAAGGGGACCTCCCTCCCCACGGCTACACCTTC.

This chain uses TRBV28 with TRBJ2-1, with 8 bases identical to TRBD2. Germline CDR1 MDHEN, CDR2 SYDVKM. With 8 bases clipped from V and 0 bases from J, the junction kept 18 bases outside the gene matches. This CDR3 is 19 amino acids long. The CDR3 is CASEFYRGSGAFSYNEQFF. The CDR3 DNA is TGTGCCAGCGAATTTTACCGGGGTAGCGGGGCATTCTCCTACAATGAGCAGTTCTTC.

The chain employs TRBV13 and TRBJ2-1; D may be TRBD1 (6 bases). Germline CDR1 and CDR2: PRHDT and FYEKMQ (reference sequence). Trimming removed 3 bases from V and 0 bases from J, with 12 bases in between. The CDR3 runs 16 residues. This chain's CDR3 is CASSLGQGSSYNEQFF. In DNA form, the CDR3 reads TGTGCCAGCAGCTTGGGGCAGGGGAGCTCCTACAATGAGCAGTTCTTC.

The rearrangement uses TRBV7-8 and TRBJ2-3, with 11 bases that match TRBD2. The germline gives CDR1 SGHVS, CDR2 FQNEAQ. J was trimmed by 0 bases and V by 5 bases; bases with no gene match: 7. CDR3 length equals 17 residues. CDR3 residues: CASSTRLAGSSTDTQYF. The CDR3 coding sequence is TGTGCCAGCAGCACCCGACTAGCGGGGTCTAGCACAGATACGCAGTATTTT.

This clone has just one count. This chain uses TRBV19 with TRBJ1-1; unclear D gene. CDR3 length: 14 amino acids. V was shortened by 0 bases and J by 1 base, with 6 bases between the two germline ends. Germline V CDR1 and CDR2: LNHDA, SQIVND (reference sequence). CDR3 sequence reads: CASSIEPENTEAFF. CDR3 coding DNA: TGTGCCAGTAGTATAGAGCCTGAGAACACTGAAGCTTTCTTT.

This sequence joins TRBV18 and TRBJ2-7, with TRBD1 matching 8 bases. The germline V gene encodes CDR1 KGHSH and CDR2 LQKENI. The V and J ends lost 3 bases and 0 bases, in that order; junction bases with no gene match: 1. This CDR3 has 14 residues. The CDR3 sequence: CASSPTGASYEQYF. The CDR3 DNA sequence: TGTGCCAGCTCACCGACAGGGGCCTCCTACGAGCAGTACTTC.

This clone was recorded once. This rearrangement joins TRBV6-6 to TRBJ1-2; TRBD1 agrees at 9 bases. Germline CDR1 reads MNHNY; CDR2 reads SVGAGI (reference sequence). V lost 5 bases to trimming and J lost 2 bases; unmatched junction nucleotides: 9. The CDR3 extends over 16 amino acids. The CDR3 is CASSRPGTGRNYGYTF. The CDR3 region has the DNA TGTGCCAGCAGTCGACCCGGGACAGGGAGAAACTATGGCTACACCTTC.

The chain couples TRBV18 to TRBJ1-2; D unclear. The CDR3 length is 15 residues. The germline gives CDR1 KGHSH, CDR2 LQKENI. The V end was cut by 3 bases, the J end by 6 bases, with 17 bases between. The CDR3 here is CASSPEQFPRDGYTF. The DNA of the CDR3 is TGTGCCAGCTCACCGGAACAGTTCCCCCGGGATGGCTACACCTTC.

The V call is TRBV7-2, the J call TRBJ1-1; D remains ambiguous. Deletions cut 5 bases from V and 0 bases from J, with 10 bases between. Germline assignment: CDR1 SGHTA and CDR2 FQGNSA. This CDR3 is 14 amino acids long. Written as DNA, the CDR3 is TGTGCCAGCAGCCAAGCCGGGGTGAACACTGAAGCTTTCTTT. It yields the protein CASSQAGVNTEAFF.

The gene calls are TRBV10-3 and TRBJ1-4, with D possibly matching TRBD1 (5 bases). V lost 3 bases, J lost 3 bases, and 17 bases lay in between. This CDR3 spans 17 amino acids. CDR1 and CDR2 from the germline V gene are ENHRY and SYGVKD. The CDR3 DNA sequence: TGTGCCATCAGTGATACCGGGACGACGATATCTAATGAAAAACTGTTTTTT. As protein: CAISDTGTTISNEKLFF.

CDR3 region: CASLLYGEQFF. The DNA for the CDR3 is TGTGCCAGCTTATTATATGGTGAGCAGTTCTTC. The V and J genes are TRBV7-9 and TRBJ2-1, with no clear D. In germline, CDR1 is SEHNR, CDR2 FQNEAQ (reference sequence). This CDR3 contains 11 residues. Trimming pared 8 bases from V and 9 bases from J, leaving 11 bases between.

This chain connects TRBV13 to TRBJ1-2; D is undetermined. The CDR3 is made up of 15 amino acids. The V and J ends lost 5 bases and 5 bases respectively, with 18 bases between them. Germline loops: CDR1 PRHDT, CDR2 FYEKMQ (reference sequence). The CDR3 is CASSRRGGGGYGYTF. The CDR3 DNA follows: TGTGCCAGCAGCCGGAGAGGCGGCGGAGGTTATGGCTACACCTTC.

The chain recombines TRBV30 with TRBJ2-3; D unresolved. The germline V gene encodes CDR1 GTSNPN and CDR2 SVGIG (reference sequence). V was clipped by 3 bases and J by 0 bases, with 10 bases between them. The CDR3 is 14 amino acids. CDR3 nucleotides: TGTGCCTGGAGAGCCGGGCTCAGCACAGATACGCAGTATTTT. Protein sequence: CAWRAGLSTDTQYF.

The rearrangement uses TRBV4-3 and TRBJ1-2, with 9 bases matching TRBD1. Trimming took 0 bases from V and 4 from J; bases not matched to a gene: 9. CDR1 LGHNA and CDR2 YSLEER come from the germline V gene. The CDR3 is 17 residues long. The CDR3 DNA sequence: TGCGCCAGCAGCCAAGAAGGATCCGGGACAGGGCCCTATGGCTACACCTTC. Residues: CASSQEGSGTGPYGYTF.

This chain links TRBV30 with TRBJ1-4, with a possible D match to TRBD1 (6 bases). The CDR3 length is 14 residues. Germline assignment: CDR1 GTSNPN and CDR2 SVGIG (reference sequence). V lost 0 bases and J 8 bases, leaving 13 bases between the germline ends. DNA for the CDR3: TGTGCCTGGAGTGTCGGGGGCGCCGGGGAAAAACTGTTTTTT. Encoded protein: CAWSVGGAGEKLFF.

The CDR3 coding sequence is TGCGCCAGCAGCTTGGCCTTGGACAGTACCTACAATGAGCAGTTCTTC. Encoded protein: CASSLALDSTYNEQFF. V and J are TRBV5-1 and TRBJ2-1; TRBD1 is a possible D gene (6 bases). The CDR3 contains 16 residues. The V and J ends lost 0 bases and 2 bases respectively, with 12 bases between them. Germline V lookup: CDR1 SGHRS, CDR2 YFSETQ.

The J gene is TRBJ2-5, the V gene TRBV29-1; a weak D match, TRBD1 (5 bases). V gave up 4 bases and J gave up 2 bases, with 11 bases separating them. CDR3 length: 13 residues. Germline CDR1 is SQVTM and CDR2 is ANQGSEA. The CDR3 DNA reads as TGCAGCGTTGTGAGACAGACTCAAGAGACCCAGTACTTC. It encodes CSVVRQTQETQYF.

The chain couples TRBV6-5 to TRBJ1-6, with TRBD1 matching over 8 bases. From germline, CDR1 is MNHEY and CDR2 SVGAGI. The CDR3 covers 15 residues. Unmatched junction bases numbered 7, after V lost 5 bases and J lost 7 bases. CDR3 nucleotide sequence: TGTGCCAGCAGTCGCCGGGGACAGGAGAATTCACCCCTCCACTTT. It encodes CASSRRGQENSPLHF.

The table lists this clone with a few counts. This chain links TRBV6-5 with TRBJ1-6; 7 bases match TRBD1. There are 16 residues in the CDR3. V lost 2 bases, J lost 10 bases, and 11 bases stayed unmatched. Germline-derived CDR1 and CDR2 are MNHEY and SVGAGI. CDR3 in DNA: TGTGCCAGCAGTTACGCCCCCGGGACAGTTAAATCACCCCTCCACTTT. Translation gives CASSYAPGTVKSPLHF.

This clone was detected only once. The rearrangement uses TRBV5-4 and TRBJ1-2, with unresolved D. V lost 2 bases and J 6 bases, leaving 11 bases between the germline ends. This CDR3 comprises 13 residues. Germline-derived CDR1 and CDR2 are SGHNT and YYREEE (reference sequence). CDR3 coding DNA: TGTGCCAGCAGCTTCGTAGGTAGAGATGGCTACACCTTC. This codes for CASSFVGRDGYTF. Drawing the rest from reference TRBV5-4 and TRBJ1-2, the complete variable domain is ETGVTQSPTHLIKTRGQQVTLRCSSQSGHNTVSWYQQALGQGPQFIFQYYREEENGRGNFPPRFSGLQFPNYSSELNVNALELDDSALYLCASSFVGRDGYTFGSGTRLTVV.

CDR3 DNA sequence: TGTGCCAGCCGTCGTCCGGGACAGCCTTTGAACACTGAAGCTTTCTTT. This codes for CASRRPGQPLNTEAFF. V and J are TRBV6-9 and TRBJ1-1, with 7 bases aligning to TRBD1. The CDR3 loop spans 16 amino acids. Trimming cost V 8 bases and J 0 bases; bases outside gene matches: 12. CDR1 MNHGY and CDR2 SVAAGI come from the germline V gene.

The chain carries TRBV27 and TRBJ1-6; D is unresolved. This CDR3 is built from 15 residues. Germline lookup yields CDR1 MNHEY and CDR2 SMNVEV (reference sequence). V lost 2 bases to trimming and J lost 2 bases, with 7 bases between them. The CDR3 is CASSLEAAYNSPLHF. The CDR3 DNA is TGTGCCAGCAGTTTAGAGGCGGCCTATAATTCACCCCTCCACTTT.

This sequence joins TRBV10-2 and TRBJ2-2; D perhaps matches TRBD2 (6 bases). The germline V gene encodes CDR1 WSHSY and CDR2 SAAADI. V lost 7 bases and J lost 4, with 10 bases in between. The CDR3 has 13 amino acids. CDR3 DNA sequence: TGCGCCAGCAATACGGGACTCACCGGGGAGCTGTTTTTT. It codes for CASNTGLTGELFF.

Only one count was recorded for this clone. For the CDR3, the DNA is TGTGCCAGCAGCTTTCCAGGGGGACTATCCTACGAGCAGTACTTC. Protein: CASSFPGGLSYEQYF. V gene TRBV7-8 combines with J gene TRBJ2-7; the D gene could be TRBD1 or TRBD2 (7 bases each). Germline V lookup: CDR1 SGHVS, CDR2 FQNEAQ. This CDR3 has 15 amino acids. The V end was cut by 3 bases, the J end by 1 base, with 13 bases between. The full variable domain, its missing parts supplied by reference TRBV7-8 and TRBJ2-7, is GAGVSQSPRYKVAKRGQDVALRCDPISGHVSLFWYQQALGQGPEFLTYFQNEAQLDKSGLPSDRFFAERPEGSVSTLKIQRTQQEDSAVYLCASSFPGGLSYEQYFGPGTRLTVT.

This chain links TRBV6-4 with TRBJ1-2; D may be TRBD1 (5 bases). V lost 6 bases, J lost 7 bases, and 21 bases lay in between. Germline CDR1 MRHNA, CDR2 SNTAGT. The CDR3 runs 15 residues. CDR3 DNA sequence: TGTGCCAGCAGGCCGACAGAAGTGTCTGCGAGTGGCTACACCTTC. Residues: CASRPTEVSASGYTF.

This rearrangement joins TRBV27 to TRBJ1-4; 11 bases align to TRBD1. Germline-derived CDR1 and CDR2 are MNHEY and SMNVEV (reference sequence). With V trimmed by 6 bases and J by 3 bases, 12 bases remained unmatched. This CDR3 contains 18 residues. The CDR3 spells CASSPRTGGERPNEKLFF. CDR3 sequence (DNA): TGTGCCAGCAGCCCCAGGACAGGGGGCGAGAGACCTAATGAAAAACTGTTTTTT.